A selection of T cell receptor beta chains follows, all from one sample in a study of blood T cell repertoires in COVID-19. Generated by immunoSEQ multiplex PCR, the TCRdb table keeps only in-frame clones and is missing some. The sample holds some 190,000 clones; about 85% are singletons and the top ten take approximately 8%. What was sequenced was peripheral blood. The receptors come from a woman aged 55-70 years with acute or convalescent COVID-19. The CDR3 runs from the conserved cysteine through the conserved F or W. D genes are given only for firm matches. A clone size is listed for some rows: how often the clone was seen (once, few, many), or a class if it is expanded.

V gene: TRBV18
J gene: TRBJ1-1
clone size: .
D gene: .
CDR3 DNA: TGTGCCAGCTGCGCCTCCATGAACACTGAAGCTTTCTTT
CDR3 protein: CASCASMNTEAFF

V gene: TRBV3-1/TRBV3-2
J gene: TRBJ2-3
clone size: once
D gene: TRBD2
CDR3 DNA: TGTGCCAGCAGACTAGCGGGACTCACAGATACGCAGTATTTT
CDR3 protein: CASRLAGLTDTQYF

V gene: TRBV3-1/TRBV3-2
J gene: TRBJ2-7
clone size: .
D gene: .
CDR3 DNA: TGTGCCAGCAGCCAAACCCCCGGGGAGTACGAGCAGTACTTC
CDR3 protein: CASSQTPGEYEQYF

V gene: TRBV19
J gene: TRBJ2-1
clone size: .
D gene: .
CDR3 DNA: TGTGCCAGTAGTATCTCAGGACAGTCGCAGTTCTTC
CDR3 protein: CASSISGQSQFF

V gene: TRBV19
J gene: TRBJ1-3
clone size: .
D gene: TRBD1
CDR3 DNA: TGTGCCAGTATAGACAGGGTGGAAAACACCATATATTTT
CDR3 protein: CASIDRVENTIYF

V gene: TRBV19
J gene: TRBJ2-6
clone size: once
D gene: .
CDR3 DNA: TGTGCCGTCTCCCGGGGAGCGGGCTCTGGGGCCAACGTCCTGACTTTC
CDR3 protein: CAVSRGAGSGANVLTF

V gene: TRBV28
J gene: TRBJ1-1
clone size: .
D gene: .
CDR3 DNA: TGTGCCAGCAGTTTAGGGGGAGGGCGGGCTAACACTGAAGCTTTCTTT
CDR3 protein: CASSLGGGRANTEAFF

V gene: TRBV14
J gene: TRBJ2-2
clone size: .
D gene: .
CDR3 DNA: TGTGCCAGCAGCCAACTGACAGGTCTGTTCACCGGGGAGCTGTTTTTT
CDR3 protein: CASSQLTGLFTGELFF

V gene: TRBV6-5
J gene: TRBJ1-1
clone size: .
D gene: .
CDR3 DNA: TGTGCCTTAAAGGGAGGGGCGGCCACTGAAGCTTTCTTT
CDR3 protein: CALKGGAATEAFF

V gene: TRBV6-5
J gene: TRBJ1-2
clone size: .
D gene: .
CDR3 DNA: TGTGCCAGCAGTTACCGACAGGCCCTCGCTGGCTACACCTTC
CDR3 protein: CASSYRQALAGYTF